The 28 T cell receptor beta chains presented below share a single source sample, sequenced in a study of patients and donors after allogeneic stem cell transplantation. TCRdb used MiXCR to reprocess the RT-PCR reads, holding one entry per CDR3 protein. The table lists approximately 150,000 distinct CDR3 sequences, approximately 24% of them singletons, with roughly 25% in the top ten. Sequencing was performed on blood, either unsorted or a sorted T cell fraction (not recorded which). The receptors shown here come from a human donor who was either an allogeneic HSCT recipient or a stem cell or donor lymphocyte infusion donor (not recorded which). It is not recorded whose cells these are; they may come from a transplant donor.

The chain is built from TRBV9 and TRBJ2-1; 15 nucleotides match TRBD2. V lost 0 bases and J lost 9; bases outside the gene matches: 4. CDR1 SGDLS and CDR2 YYNGEE come from the germline V gene. This CDR3 has 16 residues. DNA of the CDR3: TGTGCCAGCAGCGTAGGGACTAGCGGGAGGGTAGTTGAGCAGTTCTTC. It encodes CASSVGTSGRVVEQFF.

V and J are TRBV28 and TRBJ2-7; D unresolved. V lost 5 bases, J lost 1 base, and 12 bases lay in between. The germline CDR1 and CDR2 sequences are MDHEN and SYDVKM. The CDR3 covers 14 residues. The CDR3 sequence: CASSPPWASYEQYF. The CDR3 DNA sequence: TGTGCCAGCAGTCCACCCTGGGCATCCTACGAGCAGTACTTC.

The V gene is TRBV20-1, the J gene TRBJ1-5, with a tentative D call TRBD1 (6 bases). The CDR3 has 19 amino acids. Trimming took off 6 bases at V and 2 bases at J, with 29 bases between the two ends. Germline V gives CDR1 DFQATT, CDR2 SNEGSKA (reference sequence). CDR3 coding DNA: TGCAGTGCCGATCCACAGGGAGGGGGGTATCGGGGTCGCAATCAGCCCCAGCATTTT. Translation gives CSADPQGGGYRGRNQPQHF.

This clonotype was detected a few times. The chain uses TRBV12-3 or TRBV12-4 and TRBJ2-7, with TRBD2 identical over 13 bases. V lost 5 bases, J lost 8 bases, and 9 bases stayed unmatched. The CDR3 covers 15 residues. In nucleotides, the CDR3 is TGTGCCAGCAGTACCCTCGGGACTAGCGGGATGAAGCAGTACTTC. As protein: CASSTLGTSGMKQYF.

This rearrangement joins TRBV7-2 to TRBJ2-1, with 10 bases that match TRBD2. This CDR3 is 15 amino acids long. Looked up from germline, CDR1 is SGHTA and CDR2 is FQGNSA. V shed 3 bases and J 8 bases; nucleotides not matched to a gene: 7. The CDR3 region is CASSLRAGGRYEQFF. The CDR3 DNA sequence: TGTGCCAGCAGCTTGAGAGCGGGGGGGCGCTATGAGCAGTTCTTC.

Written as DNA, the CDR3 is TGCGCCAGCAGCTACGGACTAGCGGTAAACAATGAGCAGTTCTTC. Protein: CASSYGLAVNNEQFF. The V call is TRBV5-1, the J call TRBJ2-1; TRBD2 matches 10 bases. Germline V gene sequence: CDR1 SGHRS, CDR2 YFSETQ. The junction had 5 bases not matched to a gene; V was cut back by 3 bases and J by 5 bases. The CDR3 has 15 residues.

This clonotype has just a few counts. The rearrangement links TRBV4-1 to TRBJ1-5; D gene uncertain. The CDR3 has 14 residues. Deletions cut 1 base from V and 8 bases from J, with 12 bases between. CDR1 and CDR2 from the germline V gene are MGHRA and YSYEKL. The CDR3 spells CASSQVRGRKPQHF. The DNA of the CDR3 is TGCGCCAGCAGCCAAGTTCGGGGTAGGAAGCCCCAGCATTTT.

CDR3 DNA: TGTGCCGGGCGTGGCGGAAATGGGACTGAAGCTTTCTTT. Residues: CAGRGGNGTEAFF. The chain employs TRBV11-3 and TRBJ1-1; D uncertain. The length of the CDR3 is 13 residues. Germline V lookup: CDR1 SGHNT, CDR2 YENEEA. Trimming stripped 11 bases from V and 5 bases from J, with 18 bases between.

The V gene is TRBV7-3, the J gene TRBJ1-1; 7 bases align to TRBD1. The CDR3 totals 15 residues. V lost 2 bases, J lost 8 bases, and 11 bases stayed unmatched. Germline V CDR1 and CDR2: SGHTA, FQGTGA. Written as DNA, the CDR3 is TGTGCCAGCAGCTTATTAGGGGGCGGGCTTGGGGAAGCTTTCTTT. It yields the protein CASSLLGGGLGEAFF.

The chain has TRBV7-2 and TRBJ1-4; the D is unclear. With 1 base removed from V and 7 bases from J, the gap between germline ends came to 10 bases. Germline lookup yields CDR1 SGHTA and CDR2 FQGNSA. This CDR3 region has 14 residues. The CDR3 bases are TGTGCCAGCAGCTTAGTATCGATGGGTGAAAAACTGTTTTTT. Translating it yields CASSLVSMGEKLFF.

This clonotype was counted a few times. V and J are TRBV7-2 and TRBJ1-6; no clear D gene. V lost 2 bases and J 7 bases, leaving 12 bases between the germline ends. This CDR3 is built from 15 residues. Germline-derived CDR1 and CDR2 are SGHTA and FQGNSA. The CDR3 sequence is CASSLIGGLNSPLHF. CDR3 in DNA: TGTGCCAGCAGCTTAATCGGAGGGTTAAATTCACCCCTCCACTTT.

This chain connects TRBV5-1 to TRBJ1-2; TRBD1 might be the D (5 bases). The V gene lost 0 bases and the J gene lost 8 bases, with 32 bases spanning the gap. This CDR3 has 20 amino acids. Per germline, CDR1 SGHRS and CDR2 YFSETQ. The CDR3 is CASSLAKGNLLLPTYGGYTF. For the CDR3, the DNA is TGCGCCAGCAGCTTGGCCAAGGGGAACCTCTTATTGCCTACCTATGGCGGCTACACCTTC.

In its sample, this clonotype was seen a few times. This chain connects TRBV12-3 or TRBV12-4 to TRBJ1-2; D remains ambiguous. Trimming left V 7 bases short and J 5 bases short, with 20 bases between. This CDR3 comprises 15 residues. CDR3: CASTPLAVYIYGYTF. As DNA, the CDR3 is TGTGCCAGCACCCCACTGGCGGTTTATATTTATGGCTACACCTTC.

This clonotype has a handful of counts. The chain has TRBV27 and TRBJ1-3; 10 bases agree with TRBD1. CDR3 length: 15 amino acids. Germline-derived CDR1 and CDR2 are MNHEY and SMNVEV (reference sequence). V gave up 5 bases and J gave up 3 bases; unmatched junction bases: 4. The CDR3 loop reads CASSGDRGLGNTIYF. In DNA, the CDR3 is TGTGCCAGCAGTGGGGACAGGGGACTTGGAAACACCATATATTTT.

The chain recombines TRBV6-5 with TRBJ2-7; maybe TRBD1 (6 bases). Trimming shortened V by 8 bases and J by 1 base, and 12 bases separated the two germline ends. Germline V gives CDR1 MNHEY, CDR2 SVGAGI. The CDR3 has 13 amino acids. This CDR3 is CASQIDRSYEQYF. CDR3 bases: TGTGCCAGCCAGATTGACAGGTCCTACGAGCAGTACTTC.

This chain links TRBV9 with TRBJ2-3, with a tentative D call TRBD2 (5 bases). Germline CDR1 SGDLS, CDR2 YYNGEE. This CDR3 comprises 14 residues. V gave up 4 bases and J gave up 4 bases, with 13 bases separating them. CDR3 region: CASSPTRRADTQYF. The CDR3 DNA reads TGTGCCAGCAGCCCAACTAGGCGCGCAGATACGCAGTATTTT. Full variable domain (missing parts from reference TRBV9 and TRBJ2-3): DSGVTQTPKHLITATGQRVTLRCSPRSGDLSVYWYQQSLDQGLQFLIQYYNGEERAKGNILERFSAQQFPDLHSELNLSSLELGDSALYFCASSPTRRADTQYFGPGTRLTVL.

In its sample, this clonotype was seen a few times. The chain has TRBV4-1 and TRBJ1-2; D may be TRBD1 (5 bases). Germline CDR1 reads MGHRA; CDR2 reads YSYEKL. The germline V and J ends were trimmed by 0 bases and 3 bases, with 11 bases remaining between them. This CDR3 is built from 15 residues. CDR3 region: CASSQEGGPYYGYTF. The CDR3, as DNA: TGCGCCAGCAGCCAAGAGGGGGGACCGTACTATGGCTACACCTTC.

This clonotype was observed at least ten times. The J gene is TRBJ2-7, the V gene TRBV5-1; D is possibly TRBD1 (6 bases). V was trimmed by 0 bases and J by 3 bases, leaving 7 bases between them. CDR3 length: 13 amino acids. CDR1 is SGHRS and CDR2 is YFSETQ in the germline V gene. CDR3 in amino acids: CASSLEQGYEQYF. The CDR3 DNA is TGCGCCAGCAGCTTGGAACAGGGCTACGAGCAGTACTTC.

This chain joins TRBV4-1 and TRBJ1-5; perhaps TRBD1 as D (5 bases). V dropped 0 bases and J dropped 4 bases, with 16 bases sitting between them. The CDR3 loop spans 17 amino acids. Germline CDR1 is MGHRA and CDR2 is YSYEKL. The CDR3 loop is CASSQDRSGTGNQPQHF. The CDR3, as DNA: TGCGCCAGCAGCCAAGATAGATCAGGGACGGGAAATCAGCCCCAGCATTTT.

The gene calls are TRBV5-1 and TRBJ2-7; tentative D call: TRBD1 (5 bases). With 0 bases removed from V and 2 bases from J, the gap between germline ends came to 12 bases. Germline-derived CDR1 and CDR2 are SGHRS and YFSETQ. The length of the CDR3 is 15 residues. CDR3: CASSLETGLTYEQYF. The CDR3 bases are TGCGCCAGCAGCTTGGAAACAGGATTAACCTACGAGCAGTACTTC.

This clonotype was counted only a few times. The chain uses TRBV12-3 or TRBV12-4 and TRBJ2-2; D not resolved. V lost 8 bases and J lost 2, with 9 bases in between. There are 13 residues in the CDR3. In nucleotides, the CDR3 is TGTGCCAGCCCAGACCATAACACCGGGGAGCTGTTTTTT. It codes for CASPDHNTGELFF.

This clonotype has just a few counts. The chain combines TRBV20-1 with TRBJ2-2; D perhaps matches TRBD2 (5 bases). The CDR3 extends over 13 amino acids. The V end lost 4 bases, the J end lost 4 bases, and 10 bases lay between the germline ends. Germline V CDR1 and CDR2: DFQATT, SNEGSKA (reference sequence). The CDR3: CSAIQTTTGELFF. CDR3 in DNA: TGCAGTGCTATTCAGACTACCACCGGGGAGCTGTTTTTT.

This clonotype was counted a few times. The chain carries TRBV12-3 or TRBV12-4 and TRBJ1-2, with D possibly TRBD1 on 5 matching bases. The V and J ends lost 1 base and 8 bases respectively, with 14 bases between them. This CDR3 region has 14 residues. Here the CDR3 DNA reads TGTGCCAGCAGTTTAGGGCAGGGCAAAGGCGGCTACACCTTC. Translation gives CASSLGQGKGGYTF.

V and J are TRBV12-3 or TRBV12-4 and TRBJ2-7; 8 bases fit TRBD1. The CDR3 runs 12 residues. Trimming cost V 4 bases and J 5 bases; bases outside gene matches: 1. As DNA, the CDR3 is TGTGCCAGCAGTTGGGGACAGGACGAGCAGTACTTC. Translated: CASSWGQDEQYF.

The rearrangement uses TRBV6-2 or TRBV6-3 and TRBJ1-1, with D uncertain. This CDR3 spans 15 amino acids. Per germline, CDR1 MNHEY and CDR2 SVGEGT. V lost 6 bases and J 3 bases, leaving 17 bases between the germline ends. CDR3 residues: CASSSSLAVYTEAFF. DNA of the CDR3: TGTGCCAGCAGCTCCTCCTTGGCAGTCTACACTGAAGCTTTCTTT.

This clonotype was counted only a few times. The chain carries TRBV5-6 and TRBJ1-4, with D hard to call. The V end was cut by 4 bases, the J end by 14 bases, with 12 bases between. Germline V lookup: CDR1 SGHDT, CDR2 YYEEEE. The length of the CDR3 is 11 residues. CDR3 coding DNA: TGTGCCAGCAGCCACGGGGAGGTGCTGTTTTTT. Translated: CASSHGEVLFF.

The V and J genes are TRBV19 and TRBJ1-5; D is ambiguous. The CDR3 sequence is 20 residues long. Trimming shortened V by 0 bases and J by 0 bases, and 21 bases separated the two germline ends. CDR1 and CDR2 (germline): LNHDA, SQIVND (reference sequence). DNA of the CDR3: TGTGCCAGTAGTATAGATCTGGGGATCCTGAGTTACTATAGCAATCAGCCCCAGCATTTT. Its protein is CASSIDLGILSYYSNQPQHF. Drawing the rest from reference TRBV19 and TRBJ1-5, the complete variable domain is DGGITQSPKYLFRKEGQNVTLSCEQNLNHDAMYWYRQDPGQGLRLIYYSQIVNDFQKGDIAEGYSVSREKKESFPLTVTSAQKNPTAFYLCASSIDLGILSYYSNQPQHFGDGTRLSIL.

This chain links TRBV9 with TRBJ2-5; 8 bases are a match to TRBD1. The CDR3 runs 15 residues. Germline assignment: CDR1 SGDLS and CDR2 YYNGEE. With V trimmed by 4 bases and J by 4 bases, 9 bases remained unmatched. CDR3 in amino acids: CASSTGQGVLETQYF. The CDR3 region has the DNA TGTGCCAGCAGCACCGGACAGGGCGTCTTAGAGACCCAGTACTTC.